This passage covers 23 T cell receptor beta chains from one sample sequenced in a study of vaccination effects on CD4 cells after COVID-19. Repertoires were generated with immunoSEQ multiplex PCR, while TCRdb's copy carries only in-frame clones and drops some. The sample lists tens of thousands of clones; roughly three quarters were seen once. Viral peptide pool expansion of antigen-specific CD4+ T cells preceded sequencing in the ViraFEST assay. The culture ran for approximately 10 days, and then CD4+ T cells were isolated. Vaccinated participants had no history of SARS-CoV-2 infection and tested negative for nucleocapsid antibodies. These receptors have no identified antigens. This material consisted of CD4+ T cells from PBMCs cultured with HCoV-NL63 spike peptides, taken before COVID-19 vaccination. These receptors were obtained from a human donor who received a COVID-19 vaccine.

The sample holds a few counts of this clone. The chain links TRBV18 to TRBJ1-3; TRBD1 agrees at 7 bases. The CDR3 has 15 amino acids. After removal of 6 bases from V and 4 bases from J, the junction contained 9 bases not matched to a gene. Looked up from germline, CDR1 is KGHSH and CDR2 is LQKENI. CDR3 DNA sequence: TGTGCCAGCTCGACAGACAGGGTCCCGGGAAACACCATATATTTT. Translation gives CASSTDRVPGNTIYF.

This clone came up once. The chain joins TRBV7-3 to TRBJ2-5; TRBD1 might be the D (6 bases). V lost 3 bases, J lost 2 bases, and 13 bases lay in between. This CDR3 spans 15 amino acids. The germline V gene has CDR1 SGHTA and CDR2 FQGTGA. The CDR3 DNA follows: TGTGCCAGCAGCTTTTCCGGGACACCGCAAGAGACCCAGTACTTC. This codes for CASSFSGTPQETQYF.

This clone showed up just a few times. This chain uses TRBV2 with TRBJ1-3; weak D call: TRBD1 (6 bases). CDR3 length: 15 residues. Germline assignment: CDR1 SNHLY and CDR2 FYNNEI. Trimming took off 6 bases at V and 0 bases at J, with 12 bases between the two ends. The CDR3 protein is CASSGTGYSGNTIYF. Here the CDR3 DNA reads TGTGCCAGCAGCGGAACAGGGTACTCTGGAAACACCATATATTTT.

V usage is TRBV27 and J usage is TRBJ1-3; TRBD1 aligns across 8 bases. This CDR3 is built from 14 residues. Germline V gives CDR1 MNHEY, CDR2 SMNVEV (reference sequence). The ends lost 4 bases at V and 3 bases at J; junction bases unmatched: 2. CDR3 in amino acids: CASSSGTGGNTIYF. The CDR3 DNA is TGTGCCAGCAGTTCCGGGACAGGTGGAAACACCATATATTTT.

This chain connects TRBV5-4 to TRBJ1-1, with D possibly matching TRBD1 (5 bases). The V gene lost 3 bases and the J gene lost 0 bases, with 15 bases spanning the gap. The CDR3 totals 16 residues. Germline values: CDR1 SGHNT, CDR2 YYREEE (reference sequence). The CDR3 sequence: CASSSWGGTMNTEAFF. The CDR3 coding sequence is TGTGCCAGCAGCTCCTGGGGGGGAACCATGAACACTGAAGCTTTCTTT.

The chain couples TRBV29-1 to TRBJ1-2; a possible D gene is TRBD1 (5 bases). V lost 6 bases and J lost 4, with 18 bases in between. The germline CDR1 and CDR2 sequences are SQVTM and ANQGSEA. This CDR3 has 14 residues. For the CDR3, the DNA is TGCAGCGTCTTAGACAGCCCTGTTATCTATGGCTACACCTTC. It is translated as CSVLDSPVIYGYTF.

V usage is TRBV18 and J usage is TRBJ2-2; D is possibly TRBD2 (7 bases). This CDR3 region has 16 residues. Germline V gives CDR1 KGHSH, CDR2 LQKENI. The germline V and J ends were trimmed by 3 bases and 4 bases, with 15 bases remaining between them. Written as DNA, the CDR3 is TGTGCCAGCTCACCTTCGGGAGGACAGTCCACCGGGGAGCTGTTTTTT. It specifies CASSPSGGQSTGELFF.

This clone was observed a single time. The chain carries TRBV3-1 (or the pseudogene TRBV3-2) and TRBJ1-1; D might be TRBD1 (6 bases). The CDR3 runs 15 residues. V shed 4 bases and J shed 0 bases, with 12 bases lying between them. The germline gives CDR1 LGHDT, CDR2 YNNKEL (reference sequence). CDR3 DNA sequence: TGTGCCAGCAGCCGGACAGTCAGCATGAACACTGAAGCTTTCTTT. This gives the protein CASSRTVSMNTEAFF.

The chain combines TRBV12-3 or TRBV12-4 with TRBJ2-3; possibly TRBD1 for D (6 bases). The CDR3 has 13 residues. V dropped 2 bases and J dropped 4 bases, with 7 bases sitting between them. The CDR3 here is CASSLRGSDTQYF. The CDR3, as DNA: TGTGCCAGCAGTTTAAGGGGGTCAGATACGCAGTATTTT.

The chain combines TRBV5-1 with TRBJ2-2; perhaps TRBD1 as D (6 bases). CDR1 and CDR2 (germline): SGHRS, YFSETQ. V was trimmed by 4 bases and J by 6 bases, leaving 13 bases between them. CDR3 length: 14 residues. CDR3 loop: CASSNGQSAGELFF. DNA for the CDR3: TGCGCCAGCAGCAACGGACAGAGCGCCGGGGAGCTGTTTTTT.

CDR3 nucleotides: TGTGCCAGCAGCTTATTTGGCCGGACCTTAACGCAGTATTTT. This codes for CASSLFGRTLTQYF. V usage is TRBV7-2 and J usage is TRBJ2-3; D is unresolved. Germline V lookup: CDR1 SGHTA, CDR2 FQGNSA. The CDR3 is made up of 14 amino acids. Trimming removed 2 bases at V and 9 bases at J, with 15 bases between.

The chain has TRBV6-4 and TRBJ2-1; D possibly corresponds to TRBD1 (5 bases). CDR3 length: 15 residues. V shed 6 bases and J shed 0 bases, with 12 bases lying between them. From germline, CDR1 is MRHNA and CDR2 SNTAGT. The CDR3 coding sequence is TGTGCCAGCAGCGCTGACAGCAACTCCTACAATGAGCAGTTCTTC. It specifies CASSADSNSYNEQFF.

The chain carries TRBV6-2 or TRBV6-3 and TRBJ1-5, with D maybe TRBD1 (6 bases). Germline V gene lookup returns CDR1 MNHEY and CDR2 SVGEGT. The V gene lost 4 bases and the J gene lost 4 bases, with 11 bases spanning the gap. The CDR3 totals 14 residues. CDR3 amino acids: CASSSPQGNQPQHF. The CDR3 DNA sequence: TGTGCCAGCAGTTCCCCACAGGGTAATCAGCCCCAGCATTTT.

This chain joins TRBV11-2 and TRBJ1-6, with D unclear. V was clipped by 5 bases and J by 10 bases, with 12 bases between them. This CDR3 spans 13 amino acids. The germline V gene has CDR1 SGHAT and CDR2 FQNNGV. In DNA, the CDR3 is TGTGCCAGCAGCACCCTGGTTGAGTCACCCCTCCACTTT. Translation: CASSTLVESPLHF. The complete variable domain, with remaining parts taken from reference TRBV11-2 and TRBJ1-6, reads EAGVAQSPRYKIIEKRQSVAFWCNPISGHATLYWYQQILGQGPKLLIQFQNNGVVDDSQLPKDRFSAERLKGVDSTLKIQPAKLEDSAVYLCASSTLVESPLHFGNGTRLTVT.

The CDR3: CASSGQGRTDTQYF. The DNA of the CDR3 is TGTGCCAGCAGTGGCCAGGGTCGCACAGATACGCAGTATTTT. This rearrangement joins TRBV2 to TRBJ2-3; TRBD1 is a possible D gene (5 bases). The length of the CDR3 is 14 residues. V lost 4 bases to trimming and J lost 1 base, with 9 bases between them. The germline CDR1 and CDR2 sequences are SNHLY and FYNNEI.

The gene calls are TRBV6-5 and TRBJ2-5; TRBD1 agrees at 8 bases. CDR1 and CDR2 (germline): MNHEY, SVGAGI. This CDR3 is 13 amino acids long. After removal of 6 bases from V and 3 bases from J, the junction contained 3 bases not matched to a gene. The CDR3 bases are TGTGCCAGCAGACTGGACAGGGAAGAGACCCAGTACTTC. The encoded protein is CASRLDREETQYF.

V is TRBV2 and J is TRBJ2-2; possible D gene TRBD2, 5 bases. V gave up 8 bases and J gave up 0 bases, with 10 bases separating them. Germline CDR1 and CDR2: SNHLY and FYNNEI. The CDR3 has 14 amino acids. The CDR3 reads CASFLTTNTGELFF. The CDR3 DNA sequence: TGTGCCAGCTTTCTGACTACGAACACCGGGGAGCTGTTTTTT.

In this sample, this clone turned up once. The chain is built from TRBV5-1 and TRBJ1-3; 7 bases align to TRBD1. V gave up 1 base and J gave up 0 bases; unmatched junction bases: 7. The CDR3 runs 17 residues. The germline CDR1 and CDR2 sequences are SGHRS and YFSETQ. The CDR3 loop reads CASSLYGGGNSGNTIYF. CDR3 in DNA: TGCGCCAGCAGCTTGTACGGAGGGGGCAACTCTGGAAACACCATATATTTT.

This rearrangement joins TRBV5-1 to TRBJ1-6, with D uncertain. The CDR3 sequence is 15 residues long. The germline V gene has CDR1 SGHRS and CDR2 YFSETQ. V dropped 5 bases and J dropped 2 bases, with 11 bases sitting between them. CDR3 residues: CASSSRQAYNSPLHF. The DNA for the CDR3 is TGCGCCAGCAGTTCAAGACAAGCCTATAATTCACCCCTCCACTTT.

This chain connects TRBV18 to TRBJ1-2, with TRBD1 matching 7 bases. The ends lost 2 bases at V and 4 bases at J; junction bases unmatched: 10. This CDR3 contains 16 residues. CDR1 KGHSH and CDR2 LQKENI come from the germline V gene. The CDR3 bases are TGTGCCAGCTCACCAACACTACAGGGGACTTTCTATGGCTACACCTTC. Protein sequence: CASSPTLQGTFYGYTF.

This clone was found once. The chain couples TRBV2 to TRBJ1-6; 10 bases are shared with TRBD1. Germline V gives CDR1 SNHLY, CDR2 FYNNEI. The CDR3 has 15 amino acids. Germline trimming cut 6 bases from V and 9 bases from J; bases unmatched to any gene: 8. As DNA, the CDR3 is TGTGCCAGCAGGACACCCGGGACAGGGGTTTCACCCCTCCACTTT. Translation gives CASRTPGTGVSPLHF. The full variable domain, with the rest looked up from reference TRBV2 and TRBJ1-6, is EPEVTQTPSHQVTQMGQEVILRCVPISNHLYFYWYRQILGQKVEFLVSFYNNEISEKSEIFDDQFSVERPDGSNFTLKIRSTKLEDSAMYFCASRTPGTGVSPLHFGNGTRLTVT.

The gene calls are TRBV28 and TRBJ1-1; D uncertain. The CDR3 sequence is 12 residues long. Looked up from germline, CDR1 is MDHEN and CDR2 is SYDVKM. V was trimmed by 2 bases and J by 3 bases, leaving 4 bases between them. CDR3 nucleotide sequence: TGTGCCAGCAGTTTAGTATACACTGAAGCTTTCTTT. It yields the protein CASSLVYTEAFF.

This rearrangement joins TRBV21-1 to TRBJ1-5. TRBV21-1 is noted as a pseudogene. CDR3 size: 14 residues. CDR3: CASNIGRCNQPQHF. In DNA, the CDR3 is TGTGCCAGCAATATTGGACGGTGCAATCAGCCCCAGCATTTT.